This T cell receptor beta chain was sequenced during a study of blood T cell repertoires in COVID-19 (dated by TCRdb to about 2020). About the investigation overall: Samples from collaborators originated in the United States, Italy and Spain and spanned both the acute and convalescent phases of COVID-19. The dataset comprised deeply sampled blood TCRbeta repertoires from subjects exposed to, actively infected with, or recovered from COVID-19. A freely available public database, intended as a resource for researchers studying the immune response to SARS-CoV-2, is where the repertoires were released. The prospective study material was composed of cDNA or gDNA derived from T cells, B-cell-depleted T cells, or PBMCs. Samples were obtained from the ongoing ImmuneRACE study (first 160 participants) and from 1,200 or so subjects provided by 6 global collaborators. HLA class I and class II types, where available, came from metadata supplied by the sample provider rather than from assay-based typing. Sample metadata almost always included a de-identified subject ID, COVID-19 status, age in years and sex. The investigation overall reported the following: The amount of clinical and demographic metadata varied by source and participant and was provided uncurated.

At one collaborating source in Seattle, patients were enrolled during active infection and were followed longitudinally through the course of disease. Collaborating institutions collected whole blood in K2EDTA tubes following their own protocols. Collaborator samples were shipped for TCRbeta analysis as frozen whole blood, isolated PBMCs, or DNA extracted from either sample type. On this clone: The target of this receptor is not known. No clone much larger than this one lies a single base away; base qualities are absent.

CDR1 and CDR2 were assigned from the germline V gene (reference sequence) as DFQATT and SNEGSKA. The CDR3 starts with the cysteine, ends with the phenylalanine, and has 13 residues. Solely the CDR3 DNA is kept, with 39 bases framed from the first base. V is trimmed back by 3 bases and J by 5 bases, and the junction contains 4 bases that no gene match accounts for. TCRbeta CDR3 regions were amplified from genomic DNA using the immunoSEQ Assay, a bias-controlled multiplex PCR. Per the authors' processing: The number of nucleated cells in each sample was estimated from the amplification of reference gene primers within the assay. To quantify the absolute abundance of each unique TCRbeta CDR3 rearrangement, sequence reads were collapsed and filtered. Productive Simpson clonality was computed per sample as the square root of Simpson's diversity index over productive rearrangements. What TCRdb holds here is the immuneACCESS table cut down to in-frame rearrangements. Part of the clones is not present; checked against another copy, under half of the missing clones reflect an unresolved V gene, and the others are unexplained. That table gives V, J and clone size, and the DNA gave D and trimming. The sample profile shows roughly 380,000 clones; about 89% of them were found once. About 1.6% of the sample is taken by the ten largest.

This chain joins TRBV20-1 to TRBJ1-2, with TRBD1 matching 9 junction bases. Sequencing used peripheral blood. This clonotype originated in a middle-aged woman with COVID-19, enrolled during active disease. The base sequence is TGCAGTGCTAGTAGGACAGGGGATTATGGCTACACCTTC. Translated, it reads CSASRTGDYGYTF.